This T cell receptor (beta chain) was found in a study of response to subunit inactivated influenza vaccine. Study observations and caveats: T cells newly recruited by each seasonal influenza vaccination are few, the authors suggested.

Remarks on this clonotype: The antigen is not known.

Each CDR3 protein is one row after TCRdb ran MiXCR on the RT-PCR reads. This sample has roughly 700,000 distinct CDR3 sequences; more than 11% occur once, and the top ten carry approximately 7%. The TCR originated in a man over 45 who received an inactivated influenza vaccine. This specimen consisted of PBMCs from blood, obtained around two weeks before vaccination.

DNA of the CDR3: TGTGCCAGCAGTTACGGGAGGGCCGCCACAGATACGCAGTATTTT. Protein product: CASSYGRAATDTQYF. This chain connects TRBV6-5 to TRBJ2-3; the match to TRBD2 covers 7 bases. Trimming took 2 bases from V and 2 from J; bases not matched to a gene: 4. The germline CDR1 and CDR2 sequences are MNHEY and SVGAGI. The CDR3 loop spans 15 amino acids.